This T cell receptor (beta chain) was obtained from a study of T cells after yellow fever vaccination. The study's findings and limits: CD4 and CD8 compartments shared a small share of clonotypes. Once the booster was given, most primary-vaccination clones reappeared, at about 95% for CD4 and over 85% for CD8. From the bulk population, abundant clonotypes could contaminate and appear within FACS-sorted repertoires.

Via MiXCR, TCRdb re-called the 5' RACE reads, giving one row per CDR3 protein. This sample yields roughly 330,000 distinct CDR3 sequences, of which around 4.1% are seen a single time; approximately 24% belongs to the top ten. This clonotype was detected only a few times. Its antigen is as yet unknown. Trimming removed 1 base at V and 12 bases at J, with 16 bases between. Germline CDR1 reads LNHDA; CDR2 reads SQIVND (reference sequence). The length of the CDR3 is 14 residues. Sample: PBMCs, taken 5 days after the yellow fever booster vaccination. This clonotype was sampled from a young man who received the YFV17D yellow fever vaccine. The chain carries TRBV19 and TRBJ2-4, with unresolved D. The CDR3 sequence: CASSIVSVPTDQYF. The CDR3, as DNA: TGTGCCAGTAGTATAGTTTCGGTACCGACTGATCAGTACTTC.